This TCR beta chain was recorded in a study of technical replicates of blood from a few donors. CDR3 size: 15 residues. Germline V gives CDR1 SGHNT, CDR2 YENEEA. V was trimmed by 5 bases and J by 4 bases, leaving 15 bases between them. TCRdb keeps only in-frame clones here, not all; method: immunoSEQ multiplex PCR. The data show around 85,000 clones, roughly 94% seen once. The chain combines TRBV11-3 with TRBJ2-1; D is possibly TRBD2 (6 bases). The clonotype comes from a human donor in good health. The specimen sequenced was T cells isolated from PBMCs. CDR3 residues: CASSPTEGRYNEQFF. The CDR3 DNA follows: TGTGCCAGCAGCCCAACGGAGGGGAGGTACAATGAGCAGTTCTTC.